This T cell receptor (beta chain) was captured by sequencing in a study of CD8 T cells in Susac syndrome. Whole-study results and caveats: By the study's own acknowledgment, its TCR sequencing and HLA analysis included relatively few individuals.

RNA, at roughly 0.45 to 1 ug, was reverse transcribed with random hexamers. An immunoSEQ multiplex PCR amplified TCR beta CDR3 over 54 Vbeta and 13 Jbeta. TCRdb called the immunoSEQ multiplex PCR reads again in MiXCR, with one record for every CDR3 protein. The sample consists of approximately 170,000 distinct CDR3 sequences, approximately 93% of them appearing once. V lost 10 bases to trimming and J lost 3 bases; unmatched junction nucleotides: 9. CDR1 is MDHEN, CDR2 SYDVKM, per germline. The CDR3 runs 14 residues. Through negative isolation, CD4+ and CD8+ T cells were obtained, while TEMRA cells were enriched using FACS. Note on this clonotype: What it binds is not known.

This TCR came from a human donor with multiple sclerosis. The V gene is TRBV28, the J gene TRBJ2-4; 7 bases align to TRBD2. The sample was CD4+ T cells from PBMCs. CDR3 nucleotide sequence: TGTGCCATCCTAGGCGGGGGTGACAAAAACATTCAGTACTTC. As protein: CAILGGGDKNIQYF.